One sample yielded the 30 T cell receptor beta chains listed below, sequenced in a study of beta chain features in type 1 diabetes. Expressed TCRB transcripts got sequenced, as all isolated RNA was reverse transcribed. Produced via immunoSEQ multiplex PCR; TCRdb's table is partial and in-frame only. The sample contains more than 300,000 clones, around 13% of which appear only once. Sequenced: naive CD4+ T cells from blood. Receptors originate from a man aged 18 to 35 in good health.

This chain links TRBV30 with TRBJ1-2, with TRBD1 as a possible D gene (5 bases). This CDR3 region has 12 residues. V lost 8 bases, J lost 6 bases, and 16 bases lay in between. CDR1 GTSNPN and CDR2 SVGIG come from the germline V gene (reference sequence). In DNA form, the CDR3 reads TGTGCCGGGACGGTATTTCAAGATGGCTACACCTTC. Translated: CAGTVFQDGYTF. The whole variable domain, remainder taken from reference TRBV30 and TRBJ1-2, is SQTIHQWPATLVQPVGSPLSLECTVEGTSNPNLYWYRQAAGRGLQLLFYSVGIGQISSEVPQNLSASRPQDRQFILSSKKLLLSDSGFYLCAGTVFQDGYTFGSGTRLTVV.

V usage is TRBV30 and J usage is TRBJ2-7; D is uncertain. The V and J ends lost 0 bases and 3 bases respectively, with 9 bases between them. The CDR3 extends over 13 amino acids. Germline V lookup: CDR1 GTSNPN, CDR2 SVGIG (reference sequence). CDR3: CAWSVALYYEQYF. The CDR3 DNA reads TGTGCCTGGAGTGTAGCCCTCTACTACGAGCAGTACTTC.

This chain uses TRBV5-5 with TRBJ2-5, with D possibly being TRBD1 (6 bases). V lost 1 base and J 5 bases, leaving 9 bases between the germline ends. CDR3 length equals 13 residues. Germline-derived CDR1 and CDR2 are SGHKS and YYEKEE (reference sequence). CDR3 DNA: TGTGCCAGCAGCTTGAATACAGGGGAGACCCAGTACTTC. It is translated as CASSLNTGETQYF. The full variable domain, rest sourced from reference TRBV5-5 and TRBJ2-5, is DAGVTQSPTHLIKTRGQQVTLRCSPISGHKSVSWYQQVLGQGPQFIFQYYEKEERGRGNFPDRFSARQFPNYSSELNVNALLLGDSALYLCASSLNTGETQYFGPGTRLLVL.

The sample holds a few counts of this clone. The chain recombines TRBV15 with TRBJ1-4, with 9 nucleotides matching TRBD1. The CDR3 totals 16 residues. Germline values: CDR1 LNHNV, CDR2 YYDKDF (reference sequence). The junction had 6 bases not matched to a gene; V was cut back by 0 bases and J by 7 bases. The CDR3 sequence: CATSRDRDRVFEKLFF. The CDR3 DNA sequence: TGTGCCACCAGCAGAGATCGGGACAGGGTGTTTGAAAAACTGTTTTTT.

The chain combines TRBV7-9 with TRBJ2-7; the match to TRBD1 covers 7 bases. Trimming removed 2 bases from V and 2 bases from J; junction bases left unmatched: 6. CDR1 is SEHNR and CDR2 is FQNEAQ in the germline V gene (reference sequence). CDR3 length: 15 amino acids. In nucleotides, the CDR3 is TGTGCCAGCAGCTTATACCTGGACAGGACCTACGAGCAGTACTTC. Protein sequence: CASSLYLDRTYEQYF.

A few counts support this clone. The CDR3 spells CASSMTSGTYNEQFF. CDR3 bases: TGTGCCAGCAGCATGACTAGCGGGACCTACAATGAGCAGTTCTTC. The rearrangement joins TRBV5-4 to TRBJ2-1, with 11 bases fitting TRBD2. Germline V CDR1 and CDR2: SGHNT, YYREEE (reference sequence). With 4 bases clipped from V and 2 bases from J, the junction kept 2 bases outside the gene matches. CDR3 length equals 15 residues. The variable domain in full, with the rest retrieved from reference TRBV5-4 and TRBJ2-1, is ETGVTQSPTHLIKTRGQQVTLRCSSQSGHNTVSWYQQALGQGPQFIFQYYREEENGRGNFPPRFSGLQFPNYSSELNVNALELDDSALYLCASSMTSGTYNEQFFGPGTRLTVL.

This clone was observed a few times. This rearrangement joins TRBV4-2 to TRBJ2-7; 13 bases agree with TRBD2. This CDR3 is 15 amino acids long. Trimming took 4 bases from V and 2 from J; bases not matched to a gene: 2. CDR1 is LGHNA, CDR2 YNFKEQ, per germline. In DNA, the CDR3 is TGTGCCAGCAGCCTTGGGACTAGCGGGACCTACGAGCAGTACTTC. This translates into CASSLGTSGTYEQYF.

The genes are TRBV27 and TRBJ2-7; 11 bases fit TRBD1. This CDR3 comprises 14 residues. The ends lost 5 bases at V and 7 bases at J; junction bases unmatched: 7. The germline V gene encodes CDR1 MNHEY and CDR2 SMNVEV (reference sequence). This CDR3 is CASSADRGPSEQYF. The DNA of the CDR3 is TGTGCCAGCAGTGCGGACAGGGGGCCGTCTGAGCAGTACTTC.

This clone has a handful of counts. V gene TRBV11-2 combines with J gene TRBJ2-3; TRBD1 matches at 10 bases. Per the germline V gene, CDR1 is SGHAT and CDR2 is FQNNGV. V shed 3 bases, J shed 2 bases, and the junction held 2 bases outside the gene matches. The CDR3 length is 15 residues. The CDR3 region has the DNA TGTGCCAGCAGCTTGCGACAGGGGGCCACAGATACGCAGTATTTT. Translated, it gives CASSLRQGATDTQYF. Variable domain in full (rest from reference TRBV11-2 and TRBJ2-3): EAGVAQSPRYKIIEKRQSVAFWCNPISGHATLYWYQQILGQGPKLLIQFQNNGVVDDSQLPKDRFSAERLKGVDSTLKIQPAKLEDSAVYLCASSLRQGATDTQYFGPGTRLTVL.

The CDR3 loop is CAWSHALWGQNSNQPQHF. The CDR3 nucleotides read TGTGCCTGGAGTCATGCCCTTTGGGGGCAAAATAGCAATCAGCCCCAGCATTTT. The chain recombines TRBV30 with TRBJ1-5, with D possibly TRBD1 on 6 matching bases. Germline CDR1 GTSNPN, CDR2 SVGIG (reference sequence). This CDR3 region has 18 residues. Trimming took off 2 bases at V and 0 bases at J, with 20 bases between the two ends. The variable domain in full, completed from reference TRBV30 and TRBJ1-5, reads SQTIHQWPATLVQPVGSPLSLECTVEGTSNPNLYWYRQAAGRGLQLLFYSVGIGQISSEVPQNLSASRPQDRQFILSSKKLLLSDSGFYLCAWSHALWGQNSNQPQHFGDGTRLSIL.

The chain links TRBV6-4 to TRBJ2-2; D possibly corresponds to TRBD2 (6 bases). The V gene's germline CDR1 is MRHNA and CDR2 SNTAGT. V was trimmed by 2 bases and J by 4 bases, leaving 8 bases between them. There are 14 residues in the CDR3. CDR3: CASSDRGSTGELFF. CDR3 in DNA: TGTGCCAGCAGTGACCGGGGGAGCACCGGGGAGCTGTTTTTT.

The rearrangement uses TRBV11-2 and TRBJ2-1; maybe TRBD2 (6 bases). Germline V lookup: CDR1 SGHAT, CDR2 FQNNGV. Deletions cut 0 bases from V and 2 bases from J, with 8 bases between. This CDR3 has 15 amino acids. The CDR3 sequence is CASSLEGGAYNEQFF. The CDR3 DNA reads TGTGCCAGCAGCTTAGAGGGGGGAGCCTACAATGAGCAGTTCTTC.

The sample holds a few counts of this clone. The V call is TRBV4-2, the J call TRBJ2-1, with TRBD2 identical over 9 bases. After removal of 5 bases from V and 8 bases from J, the junction contained 13 bases not matched to a gene. This CDR3 is 16 amino acids long. CDR1 is LGHNA and CDR2 is YNFKEQ in the germline V gene. In nucleotides, the CDR3 is TGTGCCAGCAGCTTGGAGAATCGGCGGGGGGGCGATGAGCAGTTCTTC. The encoded protein is CASSLENRRGGDEQFF.

V gene TRBV23-1 combines with J gene TRBJ2-2; TRBD2 aligns across 13 bases. TRBV23-1 falls under the ORF class, with uncertain function. Trimming took 4 bases from V and 1 from J; bases not matched to a gene: 3. This CDR3 has 17 residues. The CDR3 nucleotides are TGCGCCAGCAGTCCGGGACTAGCGGGGTTGAACACCGGGGAGCTGTTTTTT. Translated, it gives CASSPGLAGLNTGELFF.

V is TRBV21-1 and J is TRBJ2-3; TRBD2 was called by the table and not checked on the DNA. TRBV21-1 is a documented pseudogene. The CDR3 has 17 amino acids. The CDR3 loop is CASSKEEYETTADTQYF. CDR3 sequence (DNA): TGTGCCAGCAGCAAAGAAGAGTATGAGACTACGGCAGATACGCAGTATTTT.

The V gene is TRBV9, the J gene TRBJ2-2; 8 nucleotides match TRBD2. V was clipped by 0 bases and J by 3 bases; unmatched bases: 10. Germline V CDR1 and CDR2: SGDLS, YYNGEE. The CDR3 totals 18 residues. The CDR3 DNA follows: TGTGCCAGCAGCGTAGGGTCCGGGGTAGCGGGGCACACCGGGGAGCTGTTTTTT. Translation gives CASSVGSGVAGHTGELFF.

V is TRBV30 and J is TRBJ2-5; D is perhaps TRBD1 (6 bases). Germline V gene sequence: CDR1 GTSNPN, CDR2 SVGIG (reference sequence). With 3 bases removed from V and 5 bases from J, the gap between germline ends came to 16 bases. This CDR3 region has 14 residues. The CDR3 DNA reads TGTGCCTGGAGGTCAGGGGCCTCCTTTGAGACCCAGTACTTC. Translated: CAWRSGASFETQYF.

V gene TRBV7-2 combines with J gene TRBJ2-3, with TRBD2 matching over 8 bases. Germline V gene lookup returns CDR1 SGHTA and CDR2 FQGNSA. V shed 5 bases, J shed 6 bases, and the junction held 10 bases outside the gene matches. This CDR3 is 15 amino acids long. This CDR3 is CASSPGGVARDTQYF. CDR3 bases: TGTGCCAGCAGCCCGGGGGGGGTAGCGCGGGATACGCAGTATTTT. Full variable domain (rest looked up from reference TRBV7-2 and TRBJ2-3): GAGVSQSPSNKVTEKGKDVELRCDPISGHTALYWYRQSLGQGLEFLIYFQGNSAPDKSGLPSDRFSAERTGGSVSTLTIQRTQQEDSAVYLCASSPGGVARDTQYFGPGTRLTVL.

This clone was observed at least ten times. CDR3 sequence: CASSLERDIQYF. Written as DNA, the CDR3 is TGTGCCAGCAGCTTGGAGAGAGACATTCAGTACTTC. The chain joins TRBV5-4 to TRBJ2-4, with unresolved D. There are 12 residues in the CDR3. Trimming pared 0 bases from V and 8 bases from J, leaving 6 bases between. Germline CDR1 SGHNT, CDR2 YYREEE (reference sequence).

In its sample, this clone was seen a few times. J is TRBJ2-1 and V is TRBV27; D may be TRBD2 (6 bases). Germline V gene sequence: CDR1 MNHEY, CDR2 SMNVEV (reference sequence). With 8 bases removed from V and 0 bases from J, the gap between germline ends came to 14 bases. The CDR3 spans 15 residues. This CDR3 reads CASRNLANSYNEQFF. In DNA, the CDR3 is TGTGCCAGCCGAAATCTAGCGAACTCCTACAATGAGCAGTTCTTC.

This clone was picked up a small number of times. The chain couples TRBV4-1 to TRBJ2-7, with a weak D call TRBD1 (6 bases). This CDR3 has 14 residues. Trimming cost V 5 bases and J 3 bases, with 14 bases left between them. Germline CDR1 is MGHRA and CDR2 is YSYEKL. CDR3 residues: CASSTPGTLYEQYF. The CDR3 bases are TGCGCCAGCAGCACTCCCGGGACACTCTACGAGCAGTACTTC.

This clone was seen only a few times. The chain uses TRBV28 and TRBJ2-7; TRBD2 agrees at 9 bases. Germline lookup yields CDR1 MDHEN and CDR2 SYDVKM. With 6 bases clipped from V and 7 bases from J, the junction kept 7 bases outside the gene matches. The CDR3 consists of 13 residues. The CDR3 here is CASRASGTLEQYF. The CDR3 coding sequence is TGTGCCAGCAGGGCTAGCGGGACATTGGAGCAGTACTTC.

This clone was seen a few times. The sample contains more than one DNA sequence encoding this CDR3. The DNA for the CDR3 is TGTGCCAGCAGCCCCAGGGGGTCAGAGACCCAGTACTTC. Translation gives CASSPRGSETQYF. The chain carries TRBV6-6 and TRBJ2-5; 7 bases agree with TRBD1. The CDR3 contains 13 residues. CDR1 MNHNY and CDR2 SVGAGI come from the germline V gene (reference sequence). With 6 bases clipped from V and 4 bases from J, the junction kept 5 bases outside the gene matches.

Of note for this clone: The sample holds other DNA sequences that translate to the same CDR3. V is TRBV15 and J is TRBJ1-2; D is unclear. The CDR3 consists of 14 residues. In germline, CDR1 is LNHNV, CDR2 YYDKDF (reference sequence). V lost 0 bases and J lost 1, with 6 bases in between. In DNA, the CDR3 is TGTGCCACCAGCAGAGATCCGGGTAACTATGGCTACACCTTC. It encodes CATSRDPGNYGYTF. The whole variable domain, remainder taken from reference TRBV15 and TRBJ1-2, is DAMVIQNPRYQVTQFGKPVTLSCSQTLNHNVMYWYQQKSSQAPKLLFHYYDKDFNNEADTPDNFQSRRPNTSFCFLDIRSPGLGDTAMYLCATSRDPGNYGYTFGSGTRLTVV.

This clone turned up a few times. The chain joins TRBV7-9 to TRBJ2-2, with D possibly TRBD1 on 6 matching bases. Germline CDR1 SEHNR, CDR2 FQNEAQ (reference sequence). With 4 bases removed from V and 4 bases from J, the gap between germline ends came to 10 bases. This CDR3 is built from 14 residues. The CDR3 reads CASSWGQSTGELFF. CDR3 coding DNA: TGTGCCAGCAGCTGGGGGCAGTCCACCGGGGAGCTGTTTTTT.

This clone was detected a few times. V and J are TRBV7-3 and TRBJ2-3; D might be TRBD2 (6 bases). Germline V gene data show CDR1 as SGHTA and CDR2 as FQGTGA. Trimming stripped 5 bases from V and 1 base from J, with 10 bases between. The CDR3 spans 14 residues. The CDR3 DNA reads as TGTGCCAGCAGCCCGCCGGGGGGCACAGATACGCAGTATTTT. Encoded protein: CASSPPGGTDTQYF.

The table lists this clone with a few counts. The chain recombines TRBV14 with TRBJ2-7; D is unresolved. This CDR3 is built from 12 residues. The germline V and J ends were trimmed by 3 bases and 3 bases, with 6 bases remaining between them. Germline V lookup: CDR1 SGHDN, CDR2 FVKESK. CDR3 sequence (DNA): TGTGCCAGCAGCCAGTTATACTACGAGCAGTACTTC. Amino acid sequence: CASSQLYYEQYF.

The chain recombines TRBV4-3 with TRBJ2-7; D remains ambiguous. Trimming removed 5 bases at V and 0 bases at J, with 14 bases between. This CDR3 comprises 15 residues. Germline V CDR1 and CDR2: LGHNA, YSLEER. CDR3 sequence reads: CASSSQIVGSYEQYF. The DNA of the CDR3 is TGCGCCAGCAGCTCCCAAATAGTTGGCTCCTACGAGCAGTACTTC.

The chain uses TRBV11-3 and TRBJ2-5; 7 positions agree with TRBD1. The CDR3 is 15 amino acids. Looked up from germline, CDR1 is SGHNT and CDR2 is YENEEA. After removal of 5 bases from V and 5 bases from J, the junction contained 11 bases not matched to a gene. The CDR3 DNA sequence: TGTGCCAGCAGCGTTTGGACAGGTAGTTGGGAGACCCAGTACTTC. This encodes CASSVWTGSWETQYF.

V is TRBV28 and J is TRBJ2-3; D unclear. V dropped 10 bases and J dropped 5 bases, with 13 bases sitting between them. Germline CDR1 is MDHEN and CDR2 is SYDVKM. CDR3 size: 12 residues. The CDR3 coding sequence is TGTGCCACCATTTCACCGGGAGATACGCAGTATTTT. Protein: CATISPGDTQYF.